What follows describes a single TCR beta chain. This specimen belongs to a study of cytomegalovirus exposure and HLA in healthy donors. Across the whole study: In a later analysis, the roughly 110 validation repertoires were reported to have used the same platform as the approximately 700 first-cohort repertoires.

V trimming: 2 bases; J trimming: 6 bases; junction bases outside the gene matches: 7. This CDR3 has 15 residues. Germline-derived CDR1 and CDR2 are SEHNR and FQNEAQ (reference sequence). Some clones are missing from TCRdb's copy, which holds only in-frame ones; the method was immunoSEQ multiplex PCR. The data hold roughly 60,000 clones, with just under 95% observed a single time. This TCR was recovered from a man aged 18 to 29 in good health and CMV-seronegative. Specimen: PBMCs. This sequence joins TRBV7-9 and TRBJ2-1; 7 bases are shared with TRBD2. The CDR3 bases are TGTGCCAGCAGCTTACTTACTAGCGCGTCCAATGAGCAGTTCTTC. Protein product: CASSLLTSASNEQFF.